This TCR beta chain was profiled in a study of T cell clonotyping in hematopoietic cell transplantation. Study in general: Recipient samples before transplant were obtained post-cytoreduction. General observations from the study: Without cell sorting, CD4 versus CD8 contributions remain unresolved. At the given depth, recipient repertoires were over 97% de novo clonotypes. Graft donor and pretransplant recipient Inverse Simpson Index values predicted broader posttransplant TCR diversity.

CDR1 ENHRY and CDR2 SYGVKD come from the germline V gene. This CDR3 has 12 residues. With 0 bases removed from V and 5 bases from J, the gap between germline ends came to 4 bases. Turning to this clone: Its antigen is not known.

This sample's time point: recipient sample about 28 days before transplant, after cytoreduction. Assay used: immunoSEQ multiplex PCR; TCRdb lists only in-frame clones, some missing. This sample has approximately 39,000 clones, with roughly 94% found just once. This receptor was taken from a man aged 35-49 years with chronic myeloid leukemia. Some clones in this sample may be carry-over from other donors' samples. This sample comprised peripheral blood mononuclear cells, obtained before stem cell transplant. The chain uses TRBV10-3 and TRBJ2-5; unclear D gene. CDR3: CAISESSETQYF. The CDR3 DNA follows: TGTGCCATCAGTGAGTCGTCCGAGACCCAGTACTTC.